This T cell receptor (beta chain) was retrieved from a study of response to subunit inactivated influenza vaccine. Per the germline V gene, CDR1 is MNHEY and CDR2 is SVGEGT. The CDR3 spans 17 residues. The ends lost 6 bases at V and 0 bases at J; junction bases unmatched: 13. Each CDR3 protein is one row after TCRdb ran MiXCR on the RT-PCR reads. The sample lists a few hundred thousand distinct CDR3 sequences, approximately 10% occurring once. The same sample was also used in a study of T cells expressing NK-cell markers. That report notes: UMI-tagged 5'RACE template switching yielded the TCR beta cDNA. In 5 to 7 donors, dominant CD3+CD56+NKG2C+ clones formed about 1.0-7.5% of CD8+ cells.

The sample was PBMCs from blood, taken on the day of vaccination. This sequence joins TRBV6-2 or TRBV6-3 and TRBJ1-1, with 7 bases identical to TRBD1. The sequence came from a man aged 50-60 years who received an inactivated influenza vaccine. The CDR3 DNA reads TGTGCCAGCAGGGGACAGTTTGTGCGGTCCATGAACACTGAAGCTTTCTTT. Translation gives CASRGQFVRSMNTEAFF.